Below, one TCR beta chain is given with its context. The antigen is unknown. This specimen comes from a study of shared clonotypes between healthy human individuals. About the study: CD4 naive cells filled three plates per donor, CD4 memory three, CD8 naive two and CD8 memory one.

Broader study findings: Generally, naive subsets came out with larger estimated richness than memory subsets.

Naive CD8 cells comprised CD45RO-negative, CCR7-positively selected cells, excluding terminally differentiated effector memory CD45RA+ cells. The CDR3 contains 13 residues. V dropped 0 bases and J dropped 3 bases, with 6 bases sitting between them. Per the germline V gene, CDR1 is SGHRS and CDR2 is YFSETQ. The data were produced by immunoSEQ multiplex PCR, yet TCRdb's version contains in-frame clones alone and is incomplete. The table records around 1,900,000 clones, 93% of them present only once. Material: naive CD8+ T cells from PBMCs. J is TRBJ2-5 and V is TRBV5-1; no clear D. This TCR came from a man aged 18 to 30 in good health. Some clones in this sample may be carry-over from other donors' samples. The CDR3 DNA reads as TGCGCCAGCAGCTTGGAAAGCGAAGAGACCCAGTACTTC. This translates into CASSLESEETQYF.